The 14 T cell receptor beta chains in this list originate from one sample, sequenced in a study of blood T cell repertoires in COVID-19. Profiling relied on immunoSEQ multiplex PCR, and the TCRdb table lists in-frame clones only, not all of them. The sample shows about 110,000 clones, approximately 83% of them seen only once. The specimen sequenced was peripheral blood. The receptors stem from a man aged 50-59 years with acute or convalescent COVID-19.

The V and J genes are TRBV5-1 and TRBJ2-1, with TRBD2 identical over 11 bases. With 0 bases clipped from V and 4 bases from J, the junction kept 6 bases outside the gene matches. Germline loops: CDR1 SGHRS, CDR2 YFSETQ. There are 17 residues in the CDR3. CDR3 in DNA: TGCGCCAGCAGCTTGGCCCCAGGGACTAGCGGTTACAATGAGCAGTTCTTC. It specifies CASSLAPGTSGYNEQFF.

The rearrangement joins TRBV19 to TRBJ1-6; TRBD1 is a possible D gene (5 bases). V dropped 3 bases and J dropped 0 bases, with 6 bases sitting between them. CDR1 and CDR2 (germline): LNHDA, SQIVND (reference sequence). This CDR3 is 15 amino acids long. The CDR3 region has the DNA TGTGCCAGTAGTATGGGGGGCTCCTATAATTCACCCCTCCACTTT. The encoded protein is CASSMGGSYNSPLHF.

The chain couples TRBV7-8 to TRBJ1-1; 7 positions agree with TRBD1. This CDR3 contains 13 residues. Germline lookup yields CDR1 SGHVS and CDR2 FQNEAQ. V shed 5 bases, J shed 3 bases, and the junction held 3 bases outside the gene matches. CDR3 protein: CASSTTGYTEAFF. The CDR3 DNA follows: TGTGCCAGCAGCACGACAGGGTACACTGAAGCTTTCTTT.

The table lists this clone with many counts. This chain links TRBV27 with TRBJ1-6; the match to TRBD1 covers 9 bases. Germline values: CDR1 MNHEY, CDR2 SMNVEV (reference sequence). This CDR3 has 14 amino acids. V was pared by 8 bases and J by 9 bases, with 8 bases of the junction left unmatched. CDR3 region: CASGVGQGTSPLHF. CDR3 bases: TGTGCCAGCGGCGTGGGACAGGGCACTTCACCCCTCCACTTT.

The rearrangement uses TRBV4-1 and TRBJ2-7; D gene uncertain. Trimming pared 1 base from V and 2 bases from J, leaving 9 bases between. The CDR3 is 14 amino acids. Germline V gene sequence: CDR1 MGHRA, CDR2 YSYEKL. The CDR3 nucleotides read TGCGCCAGCAGCCAAGCTCTAGTTACCTACGAGCAGTACTTC. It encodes CASSQALVTYEQYF.

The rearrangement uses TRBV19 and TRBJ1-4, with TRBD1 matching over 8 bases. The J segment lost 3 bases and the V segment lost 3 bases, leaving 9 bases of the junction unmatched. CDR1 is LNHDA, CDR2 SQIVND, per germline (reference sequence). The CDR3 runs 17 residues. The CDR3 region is CASSMRVTGQANEKLFF. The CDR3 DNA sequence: TGTGCCAGTAGTATGAGAGTCACGGGACAGGCTAATGAAAAACTGTTTTTT.

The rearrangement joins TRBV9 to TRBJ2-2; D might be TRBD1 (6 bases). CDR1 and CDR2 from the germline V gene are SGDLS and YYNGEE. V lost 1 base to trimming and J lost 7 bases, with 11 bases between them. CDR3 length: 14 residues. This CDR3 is CASSVQGFVGELFF. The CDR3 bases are TGTGCCAGCAGCGTACAGGGGTTCGTCGGGGAGCTGTTTTTT.

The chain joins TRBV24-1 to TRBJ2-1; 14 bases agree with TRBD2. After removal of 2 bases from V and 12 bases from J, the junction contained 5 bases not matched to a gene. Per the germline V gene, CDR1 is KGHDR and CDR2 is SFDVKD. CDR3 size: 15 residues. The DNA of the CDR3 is TGTGCCACCAGTGATTGGACTAGCGGGAGGATATGGCAGTTCTTC. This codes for CATSDWTSGRIWQFF.

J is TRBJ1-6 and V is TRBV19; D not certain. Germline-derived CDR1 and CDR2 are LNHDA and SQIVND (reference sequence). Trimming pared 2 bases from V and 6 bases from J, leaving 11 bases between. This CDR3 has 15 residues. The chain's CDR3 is CASSIRGARNSPLHF. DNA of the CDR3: TGTGCCAGTAGTATAAGAGGTGCCCGTAATTCACCCCTCCACTTT.

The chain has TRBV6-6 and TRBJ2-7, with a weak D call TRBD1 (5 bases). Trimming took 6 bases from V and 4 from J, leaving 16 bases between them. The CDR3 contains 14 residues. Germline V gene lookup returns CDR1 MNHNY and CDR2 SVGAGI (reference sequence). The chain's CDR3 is CASSRVGHGYEQYF. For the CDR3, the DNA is TGTGCCAGCAGCCGCGTGGGGCATGGGTACGAGCAGTACTTC.

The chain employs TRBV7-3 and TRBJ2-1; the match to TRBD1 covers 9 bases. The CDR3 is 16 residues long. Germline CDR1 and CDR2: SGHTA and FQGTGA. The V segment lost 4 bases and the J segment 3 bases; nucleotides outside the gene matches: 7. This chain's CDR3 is CASSSSGTGLYNEQFF. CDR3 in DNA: TGTGCCAGCAGCTCCTCCGGGACAGGGCTCTACAATGAGCAGTTCTTC.

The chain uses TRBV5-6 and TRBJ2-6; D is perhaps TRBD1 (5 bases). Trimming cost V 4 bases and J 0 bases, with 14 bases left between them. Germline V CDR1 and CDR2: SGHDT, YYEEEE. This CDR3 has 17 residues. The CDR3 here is CASSQGHPSSGANVLTF. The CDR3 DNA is TGTGCCAGCAGCCAAGGACACCCCAGCTCTGGGGCCAACGTCCTGACTTTC.

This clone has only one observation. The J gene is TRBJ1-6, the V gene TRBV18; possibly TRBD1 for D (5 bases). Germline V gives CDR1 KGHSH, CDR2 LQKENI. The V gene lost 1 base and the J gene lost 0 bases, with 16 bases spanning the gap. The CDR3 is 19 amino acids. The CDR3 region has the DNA TGTGCCAGCTCACCACTGGGGCAGATACTAAGCTCCTATAATTCACCCCTCCACTTT. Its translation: CASSPLGQILSSYNSPLHF.

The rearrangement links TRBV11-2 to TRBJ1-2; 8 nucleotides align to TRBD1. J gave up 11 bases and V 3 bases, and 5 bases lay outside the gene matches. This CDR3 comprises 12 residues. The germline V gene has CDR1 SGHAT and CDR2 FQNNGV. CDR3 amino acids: CASSLNRGKYTF. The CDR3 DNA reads TGTGCCAGCAGCTTGAACAGGGGGAAGTACACCTTC. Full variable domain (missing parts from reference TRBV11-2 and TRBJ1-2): EAGVAQSPRYKIIEKRQSVAFWCNPISGHATLYWYQQILGQGPKLLIQFQNNGVVDDSQLPKDRFSAERLKGVDSTLKIQPAKLEDSAVYLCASSLNRGKYTFGSGTRLTVV.